This entry concerns a single T cell receptor (beta chain). Its target is unknown. Sequenced by immunoSEQ multiplex PCR; TCRdb stores in-frame clones only, minus some. The sample includes a few million clones, approximately 95% of them seen just once. CD4+ cells were split into CD45RA+ naive and CD45RA-negative memory subsets. This CDR3 contains 15 residues. From germline, CDR1 is KGHSH and CDR2 LQKENI. Losses at the gene ends were 4 bases for V and 4 bases for J; bases not matched to a gene: 5. This specimen belongs to a study of shared clonotypes between healthy human individuals. Whole-study results and caveats: Investigators expected sequencing depth to affect clonotype sharing among donors. Clonotypes which were not shared had lower generation probabilities than clonotypes that all four donors shared.

The TCR sequence derives from a man aged 18-30 years in good health. Some clones in this sample may be carry-over from other donors' samples. The specimen sequenced was naive CD4+ T cells from PBMCs. Subset in this sample: CD45RA+ positively selected. This chain joins TRBV18 and TRBJ2-1, with TRBD1 matching 9 bases. The CDR3 loop is CASSRRDREYNEQFF. CDR3 in DNA: TGTGCCAGCTCACGTCGGGACAGGGAGTACAATGAGCAGTTCTTC.